A selection of T cell receptor beta chains follows, all from one sample in a study of OX40 agonist ivuxolimab in advanced cancers. Generated by immunoSEQ multiplex PCR, the TCRdb table keeps only in-frame clones and is missing some. The sample has around 26,000 clones; under 90% are singletons. The source material was CD4+ or CD8+ T cells sorted from blood, sampled in a trial of the OX40 agonist ivuxolimab. The receptors originated from an adult with an advanced solid tumor such as melanoma, head and neck, liver or kidney cancer. Each CDR3 is given with its conserved first and last residue. The D gene is left open where the match is weak. Expanded clones get a size class; other rows say once, few or many, or leave the size out.

abundance,j_gene,d_gene,v_gene,CDR3nt,CDR3aa
.,TRBJ2-3,.,TRBV7-9,TGTGCCAGCAGCTTCGGCGGGGGCACGCAGTATTTT,CASSFGGGTQYF
.,TRBJ2-1,TRBD2,TRBV19,TGTGCCAGTAGTATCGGTGGGAGGGCTTACAATGAGCAGTTCTTC,CASSIGGRAYNEQFF
.,TRBJ2-1,TRBD2,TRBV27,TGTGCCAGCAGTCTCGGGACTAGCGGCCACAATGAGCAGTTCTTC,CASSLGTSGHNEQFF
.,TRBJ1-2,.,TRBV10-2,TGCGCCAGCAGTTTCAGGGGCCGCTACTATGGCTACACCTTC,CASSFRGRYYGYTF
.,TRBJ1-1,TRBD1,TRBV19,TGTGCCAGTAGTATCTTTGGGACAGCGAACACTGAAGCTTTCTTT,CASSIFGTANTEAFF
.,TRBJ2-5,.,TRBV7-2,TGTGCCAGCAGTTCCTCACCCGGGTCCCAGTACTTC,CASSSSPGSQYF
medium-sized,TRBJ2-5,TRBD1,TRBV30,TGTGCCTGGAGTTCAGAGGGACAGGGCGTGAGGGAGACCCAGTACTTC,CAWSSEGQGVRETQYF
.,TRBJ1-1,.,TRBV6-6,TGTGCCAGCAGTTACTCTGGGGTCGGCACTGAAGCTTTCTTT,CASSYSGVGTEAFF
.,TRBJ2-2,TRBD2,TRBV27,TGTGCCAGCAGTTTATCGGCTAGCGGGAGGGCCGGGGAGCTGTTTTTT,CASSLSASGRAGELFF
.,TRBJ1-1,TRBD1,TRBV29-1,TGCAGCGTTGAACTACAGGGGAGGGGGAACACTGAAGCTTTCTTT,CSVELQGRGNTEAFF
.,TRBJ1-4,.,TRBV2,TGTGCCAGCAGCTTGAAGGACAGAGCAGTTAACCATAATGAAAAACTGTTTTTT,CASSLKDRAVNHNEKLFF
.,TRBJ1-1,.,TRBV16,TGTGCCAGCAGCAATGGACCGGGAATGAACACTGAAGCTTTCTTT,CASSNGPGMNTEAFF
.,TRBJ2-5,.,TRBV4-1,TGCGCCAGCAGCCCCCGAGGGAGACAAGAGACCCAGTACTTC,CASSPRGRQETQYF
.,TRBJ2-3,TRBD2,TRBV7-9,TGTGCCAGCAGCGTACTAGCGGGCGCCCTGGATACGCAGTATTTT,CASSVLAGALDTQYF
.,TRBJ2-7,TRBD1,TRBV30,TGTGCCTGGAGTCGTGGCACAGGGGGCTCCTACGAGCAGTACTTC,CAWSRGTGGSYEQYF
.,TRBJ1-1,.,TRBV6-5,TGTGCCAGCAGTTACTCGATTGGGGGTGGCACTGAAGCTTTCTTT,CASSYSIGGGTEAFF
.,TRBJ1-1,.,TRBV28,TGTGCCAGCAGAACACAGTTCATTAACACTGAAGCTTTCTTT,CASRTQFINTEAFF
.,TRBJ1-6,.,TRBV10-1,TGCGCCAGCAGTCCGGGACCGACTAATTCACCCCTCCACTTT,CASSPGPTNSPLHF
medium-sized,TRBJ2-1,.,TRBV19,TGTGCCAGTAGTATAGCGGGAGCCCCCTACAATGAGCAGTTCTTC,CASSIAGAPYNEQFF
.,TRBJ2-7,.,TRBV7-9,TGTGCCAGCAGCTCGTACAGGTCCGATACCCCCTACGAGCAGTACTTC,CASSSYRSDTPYEQYF
.,TRBJ1-2,TRBD1,TRBV5-8,TGTGCCAGCAGCCCGGACAGGGGATGGGGCGGCTACACCTTC,CASSPDRGWGGYTF
.,TRBJ2-2,.,TRBV9,TGTGCCAGCAGCGTAGAGGGCACCTCAAGTACCGGGGAGCTGTTTTTT,CASSVEGTSSTGELFF
once,TRBJ2-3,.,TRBV29-1,TGCAGCGTTGAAGATCCGGAGGGACACACAGATACGCAGTATTTT,CSVEDPEGHTDTQYF
once,TRBJ2-3,TRBD2,TRBV19,TGTGCCACCACAGCGGGGGTGAGCACAGATACGCAGTATTTT,CATTAGVSTDTQYF
.,TRBJ2-7,.,TRBV19,TGTGCCAGCTCAGGGGCCACGGACGGGGGCGAGCAGTACTTC,CASSGATDGGEQYF
.,TRBJ2-4,.,TRBV7-8,TGTGCCAGCAGCTCCGCAGAGTATTTTCAGTACTTC,CASSSAEYFQYF
.,TRBJ2-7,.,TRBV7-7,TGTGCTAGCAGCTTAGGGGAGGAAGGGTTCGAGCAGTACTTC,CASSLGEEGFEQYF
.,TRBJ2-7,.,TRBV27,TGTGCCAGCAGTTTAGACAGCGGGTGGGCCTACGAGCAGTACTTC,CASSLDSGWAYEQYF
.,TRBJ2-3,.,TRBV7-7,TGTGCTAGCAGCTTGCGGGCGGGAACTAGCACAGATACGCAGTATTTT,CASSLRAGTSTDTQYF
many,TRBJ1-4,TRBD1,TRBV18,TGTGCCAGCTCACCGGGACAGGGTGAAAAACTGTTTTTT,CASSPGQGEKLFF
once,TRBJ2-6,TRBD1,TRBV13,TGTGCCAGCAGCTCAACCGGGACAGGGCCTGCTCTGGGGGCCAACGTCCTGACTTTC,CASSSTGTGPALGANVLTF
.,TRBJ1-1,.,TRBV30,TGTGCCTGGGGAACCGTTAAGCAGGGCGGGGGTGAAGCTTTCTTT,CAWGTVKQGGGEAFF
few,TRBJ1-1,TRBD1,TRBV7-8,TGTGCCAGCAGCCCCCTACAGGGGCTGAACACTGAAGCTTTCTTT,CASSPLQGLNTEAFF
.,TRBJ1-6,.,TRBV15,TGTGCCACCAGCAGTCACAGGGTTTCACCCCTCCACTTT,CATSSHRVSPLHF
.,TRBJ1-5,.,TRBV6-1,TGTGCCAGCAGTGAGCGTGATCGTTGGCAGCCCCAGCATTTT,CASSERDRWQPQHF
.,TRBJ2-1,TRBD1,TRBV9,TGTGCCAGCAGCTACATTGTAAGCGGACAGGGGAACAATGAGCAGTTCTTC,CASSYIVSGQGNNEQFF
once,TRBJ2-1,.,TRBV7-9,TGTGCCAGCAGCTCCAGGGTCCCCCGGAACGATGAGCAGTTCTTC,CASSSRVPRNDEQFF
few,TRBJ2-7,.,TRBV30,TGTGCCTGCTCCCCCGGGGGTGGTTTGCGAGAGCAGTACTTC,CACSPGGGLREQYF
.,TRBJ2-7,.,TRBV5-4,TGTGCCAGCAGCTTGTCTTCGCTACCCTACGAGCAGTACTTC,CASSLSSLPYEQYF
.,TRBJ2-7,TRBD1,TRBV19,TGTGCCAGTAGTATTGGGACAGGGGCCTACGAGCAGTACTTC,CASSIGTGAYEQYF
.,TRBJ1-5,TRBD1,TRBV4-1,TGCGCCAGCAGCCAATCGACAGGGGGTAGCAATCAGCCCCAGCATTTT,CASSQSTGGSNQPQHF
once,TRBJ1-4,.,TRBV4-1,TGCGCCAGCAGCCAAGAAGTAAGACAAAGAGATTGGGAAAAACTGTTTTTT,CASSQEVRQRDWEKLFF
.,TRBJ2-1,.,TRBV13,TGTGCCAGCAGCTCCCCCAACGCGCCGGGAGCAACCTACAATGAGCAGTTCTTC,CASSSPNAPGATYNEQFF
.,TRBJ1-1,TRBD1,TRBV2,TGTGCCAGCGGGACAGAGAACACTGAAGCTTTCTTT,CASGTENTEAFF
.,TRBJ2-2,.,TRBV6-6,TGTGCCAGCAGTTATGAAACCGGGGAGCTGTTTTTT,CASSYETGELFF
.,TRBJ2-3,TRBD2,TRBV5-6,TGTGCCAGCAGCTTCGGACTAGCGGGCGCGGGATTCAGGTATTTT,CASSFGLAGAGFRYF
once,TRBJ2-1,.,TRBV19,TGTGCCAGTAAAAGGGGGGTCTACAATGAGCAGTTCTTC,CASKRGVYNEQFF
.,TRBJ2-2,.,TRBV7-6,TGTGCCAGCAGCTTAGAGGGTGTCTTCACCGGGGAGCTGTTTTTT,CASSLEGVFTGELFF
medium-sized,TRBJ1-5,.,TRBV7-8,TGTGCCAGCAGCTTAGCACATTACAATCAGCCCCAGCATTTT,CASSLAHYNQPQHF
.,TRBJ1-1,.,TRBV9,TGTGCCAGCAGCGCTTTTATTGAAGGGGGGAACACTGAAGCTTTCTTT,CASSAFIEGGNTEAFF
.,TRBJ1-1,.,TRBV5-1,TGCGCCAGCAGCTTGGCATTGTTGGACACTGAAGCTTTCTTT,CASSLALLDTEAFF
.,TRBJ2-3,.,TRBV29-1,TGCAGCGTTCCAGGGGTTGGCACAGATACGCAGTATTTT,CSVPGVGTDTQYF